The 20 T cell receptor beta chains below were found in one sample sequenced in a study of cytomegalovirus exposure and HLA in healthy donors. Primers included in the PCR were 60 Vbeta and 13 Jbeta primers. Clones were read by immunoSEQ multiplex PCR, and TCRdb kept only the in-frame ones, dropping some. Of 130,000 or so clones in the sample, just under 85% were seen once. The specimen sequenced was PBMCs. The receptors derive from a woman aged 35 to 49 in good health and CMV-seronegative.

V gene TRBV5-1 combines with J gene TRBJ2-7; 9 bases align to TRBD1. The germline CDR1 and CDR2 sequences are SGHRS and YFSETQ. V dropped 0 bases and J dropped 5; count of bases not matched to a gene: 3. CDR3 length equals 14 residues. The CDR3 sequence is CASSLGDRVNEQYF. CDR3 nucleotide sequence: TGCGCCAGCAGCTTGGGGGACAGGGTTAACGAGCAGTACTTC. Full variable domain (outside the CDR3, taken from reference TRBV5-1 and TRBJ2-7): KAGVTQTPRYLIKTRGQQVTLSCSPISGHRSVSWYQQTPGQGLQFLFEYFSETQRNKGNFPGRFSGRQFSNSRSEMNVSTLELGDSALYLCASSLGDRVNEQYFGPGTRLTVT.

The V call is TRBV10-3, the J call TRBJ2-7; perhaps TRBD1 as D (5 bases). Germline CDR1 ENHRY, CDR2 SYGVKD. The CDR3 contains 15 residues. V was cut by 2 bases and J by 7 bases, with 18 bases left in between. The CDR3 coding sequence is TGTGCCATCAGTGAGGAGCAGGGCTGGTCTGGAGAGCAGTACTTC. Translated, it gives CAISEEQGWSGEQYF.

The genes are TRBV6-4 and TRBJ1-2; 10 bases are a match to TRBD1. The CDR3 is 14 residues long. Trimming took 2 bases from V and 4 from J; bases not matched to a gene: 1. Germline-derived CDR1 and CDR2 are MRHNA and SNTAGT. In nucleotides, the CDR3 is TGTGCCAGCAGTGACGGGACAGGGGTCTATGGCTACACCTTC. Translated: CASSDGTGVYGYTF.

In the case of this clone: In the same sample, other DNA sequences code for this CDR3. This rearrangement joins TRBV6-5 to TRBJ2-1; D gene ambiguous. The CDR3 length is 15 residues. The germline CDR1 and CDR2 sequences are MNHEY and SVGAGI. V lost 0 bases and J 0 bases, leaving 6 bases between the germline ends. The CDR3 region is CASSYSSSSYNEQFF. The DNA for the CDR3 is TGTGCCAGCAGTTACTCGTCGAGCTCCTACAATGAGCAGTTCTTC.

This chain connects TRBV27 to TRBJ2-7; 7 bases map to TRBD2. V was clipped by 2 bases and J by 2 bases; unmatched bases: 6. The length of the CDR3 is 15 residues. CDR1 and CDR2 from the germline V gene are MNHEY and SMNVEV (reference sequence). The DNA of the CDR3 is TGTGCCAGCAGTTTAGGTCGCGGGAGCCCCTACGAGCAGTACTTC. It specifies CASSLGRGSPYEQYF.

As DNA, the CDR3 is TGTGCCACCCGGACAGGGGGTGTATACGAGCAGTACTTC. Translating it yields CATRTGGVYEQYF. The genes are TRBV28 and TRBJ2-7, with TRBD1 matching over 10 bases. The junction had 7 bases not matched to a gene; V was cut back by 10 bases and J by 4 bases. Germline CDR1 is MDHEN and CDR2 is SYDVKM. The CDR3 extends over 13 amino acids.

CDR3 in DNA: TGTGCCAGCAGTCCATTCCCTGGGACAGCTTACGAGCAGTACTTC. Translation gives CASSPFPGTAYEQYF. V is TRBV27 and J is TRBJ2-5; 7 bases match TRBD1. The assigned J gene may be wrong: the sequence end matches TRBJ2-7 better. From germline, CDR1 is MNHEY and CDR2 SMNVEV (reference sequence). The CDR3 has 15 residues.

The chain carries TRBV7-2 and TRBJ1-1; unclear D gene. Germline CDR1 SGHTA, CDR2 FQGNSA. V lost 8 bases and J lost 7, with 14 bases in between. The CDR3 sequence is 12 residues long. Written as DNA, the CDR3 is TGTGCCAGCCGCCGCTACGCGCTTGAAGCTTTCTTT. As protein: CASRRYALEAFF. The variable domain in full, completed from reference TRBV7-2 and TRBJ1-1, reads GAGVSQSPSNKVTEKGKDVELRCDPISGHTALYWYRQSLGQGLEFLIYFQGNSAPDKSGLPSDRFSAERTGGSVSTLTIQRTQQEDSAVYLCASRRYALEAFFGQGTRLTVV.

The chain links TRBV5-1 to TRBJ2-1, with 10 positions matching TRBD2. With V trimmed by 4 bases and J by 9 bases, 7 bases remained unmatched. Germline CDR1 and CDR2: SGHRS and YFSETQ. The CDR3 is made up of 14 amino acids. CDR3: CASSVLAGAAEQFF. The CDR3 DNA reads as TGCGCCAGCAGCGTTCTAGCGGGAGCAGCTGAGCAGTTCTTC.

The chain links TRBV7-9 to TRBJ1-4; TRBD1 aligns across 11 bases. The germline V gene has CDR1 SEHNR and CDR2 FQNEAQ (reference sequence). The CDR3 is 16 residues long. The V and J ends lost 4 bases and 7 bases, in that order; junction bases with no gene match: 8. As DNA, the CDR3 is TGTGCCAGCAGCTCCTGGACAGGGGGCTTTGCTGAAAAACTGTTTTTT. Protein sequence: CASSSWTGGFAEKLFF.

The count of this clone is one. Written as DNA, the CDR3 is TGTGCCATCAGCACGGAGGACTATGGCTACACCTTC. Translated, it gives CAISTEDYGYTF. This chain links TRBV10-3 with TRBJ1-2; D is unclear. CDR3 length: 12 residues. V lost 6 bases and J lost 3, with 8 bases in between. CDR1 is ENHRY and CDR2 is SYGVKD in the germline V gene.

The table lists this clone with a count of one. This chain uses TRBV7-8 with TRBJ1-5, with TRBD1 identical over 8 bases. The germline V gene encodes CDR1 SGHVS and CDR2 FQNEAQ. The CDR3 covers 15 residues. After removal of 5 bases from V and 7 bases from J, the junction contained 10 bases not matched to a gene. Here the CDR3 DNA reads TGTGCCAGCAGCGAAAAACGGACAGGGCGGCAGCCCCAGCATTTT. Translated: CASSEKRTGRQPQHF.

V usage is TRBV5-1 and J usage is TRBJ1-5; 8 bases are a match to TRBD1. Germline CDR1 reads SGHRS; CDR2 reads YFSETQ. J gave up 7 bases and V 4 bases, and 7 bases lay outside the gene matches. The CDR3 loop spans 14 amino acids. As DNA, the CDR3 is TGCGCCAGCAGCGATGGACAGGGCGAGCAGCCCCAGCATTTT. The encoded protein is CASSDGQGEQPQHF.

V gene TRBV18 combines with J gene TRBJ2-3; the match to TRBD2 covers 14 bases. From germline, CDR1 is KGHSH and CDR2 LQKENI. V gave up 5 bases and J gave up 4 bases; unmatched junction bases: 8. This CDR3 is built from 17 residues. CDR3 DNA: TGTGCCAGCTCAAGCGGGACTAGCGGGAGAGGGTCAGATACGCAGTATTTT. Encoded protein: CASSSGTSGRGSDTQYF.

This clone has a handful of counts. CDR3 coding DNA: TGTGCCAGCAGTCCCCATGGGGGCAGGTCCTACGAGCAGTACTTC. Protein sequence: CASSPHGGRSYEQYF. The chain has TRBV2 and TRBJ2-7, with a tentative D call TRBD1 (6 bases). The CDR3 contains 15 residues. Trimming cost V 5 bases and J 1 base, with 15 bases left between them. Germline assignment: CDR1 SNHLY and CDR2 FYNNEI. The complete variable domain, with remaining parts taken from reference TRBV2 and TRBJ2-7, reads EPEVTQTPSHQVTQMGQEVILRCVPISNHLYFYWYRQILGQKVEFLVSFYNNEISEKSEIFDDQFSVERPDGSNFTLKIRSTKLEDSAMYFCASSPHGGRSYEQYFGPGTRLTVT.

The V and J genes are TRBV19 and TRBJ2-1; the match to TRBD2 covers 10 bases. CDR1 is LNHDA, CDR2 SQIVND, per germline (reference sequence). The CDR3 extends over 15 amino acids. V shed 5 bases and J 2 bases; nucleotides not matched to a gene: 3. The CDR3 DNA sequence: TGTGCCAGTAGTGCTACTAGCGGGACCTACAATGAGCAGTTCTTC. Protein sequence: CASSATSGTYNEQFF.

The chain couples TRBV27 to TRBJ2-1; D might be TRBD2 (5 bases). Germline CDR1 and CDR2: MNHEY and SMNVEV (reference sequence). The CDR3 runs to 18 residues. V lost 3 bases and J 0 bases, leaving 18 bases between the germline ends. The CDR3 loop is CASSFFGLRASSYNEQFF. The CDR3 DNA is TGTGCCAGCAGTTTTTTCGGGTTGCGGGCCAGCTCCTACAATGAGCAGTTCTTC.

The J gene is TRBJ1-4, the V gene TRBV30, with TRBD1 identical over 11 bases. This CDR3 comprises 15 residues. The germline CDR1 and CDR2 sequences are GTSNPN and SVGIG (reference sequence). Trimming at V came to 3 bases and at J to 9 bases, leaving 9 bases not matched to a gene. Here the CDR3 reads CAWSQPGTGGKKLFF. The CDR3 coding sequence is TGTGCCTGGAGCCAGCCCGGGACAGGGGGGAAAAAACTGTTTTTT.

The V call is TRBV15, the J call TRBJ1-1; TRBD1 matches 7 bases. CDR1 is LNHNV, CDR2 YYDKDF, per germline (reference sequence). V gave up 3 bases and J gave up 6 bases; unmatched junction bases: 1. The CDR3 extends over 12 amino acids. CDR3 in amino acids: CATSRTGPEAFF. CDR3 in DNA: TGTGCCACCAGCAGGACAGGGCCTGAAGCTTTCTTT.

This CDR3 is CASSRQVPVGSGANVLTF. In nucleotides, the CDR3 is TGTGCCAGTAGTAGACAGGTCCCTGTTGGCTCTGGGGCCAACGTCCTGACTTTC. This chain connects TRBV19 to TRBJ2-6; a weak D match, TRBD1 (6 bases). The CDR3 has 18 residues. The germline CDR1 and CDR2 sequences are LNHDA and SQIVND (reference sequence). V lost 4 bases and J lost 0, with 16 bases in between.